These T cell receptor beta chains were read from a single sample in a study of control samples from healthy donors and cancer patients. Sequenced by immunoSEQ multiplex PCR; TCRdb stores in-frame clones only, minus some. The table has roughly 150,000 clones, around 88% seen once; the top ten hold under 2%. Sample: blood. The receptors were sampled from a man younger than 30 in good health. Each CDR3 is given with its conserved first and last residue. Clone sizes are given selectively: once, few, many, or a class where the clone is expanded.

TRBV28 few CASTGGELGAFF
TRBV4-1 - CASSQDLRTSQYF
TRBV3-1/TRBV3-2 - CASSQAGGPETQYF
TRBV2 - CASRAGDTEAFF
TRBV19 - CASSNPNTEAFF
TRBV7-2 - CASSSRQGWYGYTF
TRBV6-2/TRBV6-3 - CASSYGGGWQETQYF
TRBV24-1 - CATSPSGGLNEQFF
TRBV27 few CASSLSGSHEQYF
TRBV15 - CATSREAQYSNQPQHF
TRBV11-3 - CASSLSDEDEQYF
TRBV20-1 - CSAEGGPEQYF
TRBV5-4 once CASSVRDGPTYNEQFF
TRBV6-2/TRBV6-3 - CASSNQRTSGGSGELFF
TRBV7-9 once CASSSRVLGNTIYF
TRBV12-3/TRBV12-4 - CASSWTVSYEQYF
TRBV4-1 - CASSLQGGGNQPQHF
TRBV5-1 once CASSLGSGNNEQFF
TRBV15 - CATSSWGSGHEKLFF
TRBV7-9 - CASSLTGANVLTF
TRBV27 - CASSLSRAKTDTQYF
TRBV6-5 once CASNPGGVLNTEAFF
TRBV5-4 - CASSSMDGTYGYTF
TRBV19 - CASSARGQGASGANVLTF
TRBV29-1 - CSVAEGRNTEAFF
TRBV7-2 - CASSPRPTGATARGQYF
TRBV5-6 - CASSYGQDATPGELFF
TRBV27 few CASSSQGAHSYNEQFF
TRBV28 - CASSSGGNRNTEAFF